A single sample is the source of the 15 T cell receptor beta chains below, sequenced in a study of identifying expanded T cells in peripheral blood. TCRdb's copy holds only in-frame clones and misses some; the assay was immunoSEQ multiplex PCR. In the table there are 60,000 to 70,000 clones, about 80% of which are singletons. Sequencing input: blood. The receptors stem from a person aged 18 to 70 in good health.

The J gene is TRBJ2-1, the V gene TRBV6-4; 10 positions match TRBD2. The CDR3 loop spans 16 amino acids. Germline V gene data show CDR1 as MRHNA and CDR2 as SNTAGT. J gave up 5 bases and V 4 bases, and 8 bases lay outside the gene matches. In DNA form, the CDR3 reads TGTGCCAGCAGTGCCTGGGGTAGCGGGAGGAACAATGAGCAGTTCTTC. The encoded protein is CASSAWGSGRNNEQFF.

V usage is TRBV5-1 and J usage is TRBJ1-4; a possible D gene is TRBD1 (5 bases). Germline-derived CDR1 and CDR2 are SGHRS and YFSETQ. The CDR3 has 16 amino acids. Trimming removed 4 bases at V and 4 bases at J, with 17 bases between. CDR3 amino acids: CASSAGGTPRNEKLFF. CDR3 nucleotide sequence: TGCGCCAGCAGCGCCGGCGGGACTCCTCGTAATGAAAAACTGTTTTTT.

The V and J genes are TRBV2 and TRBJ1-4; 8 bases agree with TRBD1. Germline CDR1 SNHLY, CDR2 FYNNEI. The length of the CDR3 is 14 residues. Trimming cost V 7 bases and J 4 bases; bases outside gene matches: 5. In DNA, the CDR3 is TGTGCCAGCACCTGGACAGGGATTAATGAAAAACTGTTTTTT. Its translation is CASTWTGINEKLFF.

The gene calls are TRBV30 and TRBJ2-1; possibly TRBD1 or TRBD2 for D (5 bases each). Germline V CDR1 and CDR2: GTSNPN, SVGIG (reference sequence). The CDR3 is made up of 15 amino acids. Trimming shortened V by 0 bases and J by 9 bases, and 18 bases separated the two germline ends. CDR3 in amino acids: CAWSVLRGVGGEQFF. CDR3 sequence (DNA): TGTGCCTGGAGTGTACTTCGAGGGGTGGGCGGTGAGCAGTTCTTC.

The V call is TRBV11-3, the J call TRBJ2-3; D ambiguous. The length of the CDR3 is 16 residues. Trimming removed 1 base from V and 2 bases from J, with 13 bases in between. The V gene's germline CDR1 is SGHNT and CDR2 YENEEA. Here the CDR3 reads CASSLGPRRSTDTQYF. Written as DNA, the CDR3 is TGTGCCAGCAGCTTAGGGCCCAGGCGATCCACAGATACGCAGTATTTT.

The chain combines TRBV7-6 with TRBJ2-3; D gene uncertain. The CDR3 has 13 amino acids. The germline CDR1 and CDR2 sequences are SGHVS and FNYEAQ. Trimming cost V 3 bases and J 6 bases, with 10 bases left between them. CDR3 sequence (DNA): TGTGCCAGCAGCTTTCAAGCCGGGGATACGCAGTATTTT. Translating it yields CASSFQAGDTQYF.

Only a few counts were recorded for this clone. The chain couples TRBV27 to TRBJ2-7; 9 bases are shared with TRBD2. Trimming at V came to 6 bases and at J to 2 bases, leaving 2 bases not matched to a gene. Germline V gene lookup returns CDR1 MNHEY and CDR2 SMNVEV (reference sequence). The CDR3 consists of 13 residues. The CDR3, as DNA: TGTGCCAGCAGCGCGGGGGGGGCCTACGAGCAGTACTTC. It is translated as CASSAGGAYEQYF.

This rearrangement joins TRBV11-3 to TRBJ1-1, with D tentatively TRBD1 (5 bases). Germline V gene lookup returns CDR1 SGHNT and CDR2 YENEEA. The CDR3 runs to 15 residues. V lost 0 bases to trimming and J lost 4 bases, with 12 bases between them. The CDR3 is CASSLDGGRVTEAFF. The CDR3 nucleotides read TGTGCCAGCAGCTTAGACGGCGGCAGGGTCACTGAAGCTTTCTTT.

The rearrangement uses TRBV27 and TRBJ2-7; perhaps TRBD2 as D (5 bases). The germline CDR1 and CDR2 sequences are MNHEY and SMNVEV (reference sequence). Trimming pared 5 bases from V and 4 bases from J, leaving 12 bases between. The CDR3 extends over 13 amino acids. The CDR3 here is CASSPDYKYEQYF. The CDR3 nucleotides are TGTGCCAGCAGTCCCGACTACAAGTACGAGCAGTACTTC.

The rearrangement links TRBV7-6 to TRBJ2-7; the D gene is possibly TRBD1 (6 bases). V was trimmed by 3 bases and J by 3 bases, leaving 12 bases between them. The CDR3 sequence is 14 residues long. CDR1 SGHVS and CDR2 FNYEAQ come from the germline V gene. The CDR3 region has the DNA TGTGCCAGCAGCTTGGGACATCGGAACTACGAGCAGTACTTC. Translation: CASSLGHRNYEQYF.

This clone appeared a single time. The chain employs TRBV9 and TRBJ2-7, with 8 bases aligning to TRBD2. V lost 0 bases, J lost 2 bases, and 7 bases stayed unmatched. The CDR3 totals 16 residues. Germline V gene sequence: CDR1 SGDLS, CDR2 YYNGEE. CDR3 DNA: TGTGCCAGCAGCGTAGATCCGGGGGGGACTCCCTACGAGCAGTACTTC. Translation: CASSVDPGGTPYEQYF.

CDR3 protein: CSVESFRGGSGYTF. In nucleotides, the CDR3 is TGCAGCGTTGAATCCTTCAGGGGGGGCAGTGGCTACACCTTC. This sequence joins TRBV29-1 and TRBJ1-2; 7 bases are shared with TRBD1. This CDR3 comprises 14 residues. Trimming took 2 bases from V and 7 from J; bases not matched to a gene: 10. Germline V gene data show CDR1 as SQVTM and CDR2 as ANQGSEA.

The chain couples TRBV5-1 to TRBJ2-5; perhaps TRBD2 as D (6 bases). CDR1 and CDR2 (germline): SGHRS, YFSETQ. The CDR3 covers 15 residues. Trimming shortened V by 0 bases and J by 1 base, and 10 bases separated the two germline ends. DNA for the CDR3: TGCGCCAGCAGCTTGGGATTGGGAGGCCAAGAGACCCAGTACTTC. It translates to CASSLGLGGQETQYF.

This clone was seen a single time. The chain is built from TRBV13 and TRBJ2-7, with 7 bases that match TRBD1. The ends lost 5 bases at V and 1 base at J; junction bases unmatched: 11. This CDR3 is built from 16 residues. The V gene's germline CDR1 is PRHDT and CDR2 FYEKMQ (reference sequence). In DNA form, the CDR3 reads TGTGCCAGCAGCCCCACAGGGGCACGGGATTCCTACGAGCAGTACTTC. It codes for CASSPTGARDSYEQYF.

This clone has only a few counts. The CDR3 spells CASSASGASGNTIYF. The CDR3 DNA sequence: TGCGCCAGCAGCGCTTCAGGGGCTTCGGGAAACACCATATATTTT. The V gene is TRBV5-1, the J gene TRBJ1-3, with a weak D call TRBD1 (6 bases). This CDR3 has 15 residues. The V end was cut by 4 bases, the J end by 4 bases, with 15 bases between. CDR1 is SGHRS and CDR2 is YFSETQ in the germline V gene. The whole variable domain, remainder taken from reference TRBV5-1 and TRBJ1-3, is KAGVTQTPRYLIKTRGQQVTLSCSPISGHRSVSWYQQTPGQGLQFLFEYFSETQRNKGNFPGRFSGRQFSNSRSEMNVSTLELGDSALYLCASSASGASGNTIYFGEGSWLTVV.